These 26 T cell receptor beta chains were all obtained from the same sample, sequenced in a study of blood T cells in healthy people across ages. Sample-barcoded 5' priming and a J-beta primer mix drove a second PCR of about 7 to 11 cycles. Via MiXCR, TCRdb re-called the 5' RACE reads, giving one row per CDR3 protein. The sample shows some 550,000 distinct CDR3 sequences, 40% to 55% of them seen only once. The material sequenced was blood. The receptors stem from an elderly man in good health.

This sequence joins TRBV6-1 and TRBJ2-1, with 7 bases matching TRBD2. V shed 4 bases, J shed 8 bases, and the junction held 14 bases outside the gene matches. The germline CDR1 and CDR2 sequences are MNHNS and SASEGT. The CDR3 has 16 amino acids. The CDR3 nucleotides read TGTGCCAGCAGTGCAACTGGGGCGGGAGAGTGGGATGAGCAGTTCTTC. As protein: CASSATGAGEWDEQFF.

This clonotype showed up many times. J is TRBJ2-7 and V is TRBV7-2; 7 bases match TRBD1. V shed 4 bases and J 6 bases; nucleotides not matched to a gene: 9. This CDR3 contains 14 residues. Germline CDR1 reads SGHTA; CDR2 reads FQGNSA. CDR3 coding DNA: TGTGCCAGCAGCTCAGGGGGACCTTTTGGCGAGCAGTACTTC. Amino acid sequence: CASSSGGPFGEQYF. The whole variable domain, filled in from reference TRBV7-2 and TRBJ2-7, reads GAGVSQSPSNKVTEKGKDVELRCDPISGHTALYWYRQSLGQGLEFLIYFQGNSAPDKSGLPSDRFSAERTGGSVSTLTIQRTQQEDSAVYLCASSSGGPFGEQYFGPGTRLTVT.

DNA for the CDR3: TGCAGTGCTCTCCTGAGACAGGGGGCCCCGAGCTCCTACAATGAGCAGTTCTTC. Amino acids: CSALLRQGAPSSYNEQFF. The chain employs TRBV20-1 and TRBJ2-1; 10 nucleotides line up with TRBD1. This CDR3 has 18 amino acids. Germline CDR1 reads DFQATT; CDR2 reads SNEGSKA (reference sequence). The V and J ends lost 5 bases and 0 bases, in that order; junction bases with no gene match: 13.

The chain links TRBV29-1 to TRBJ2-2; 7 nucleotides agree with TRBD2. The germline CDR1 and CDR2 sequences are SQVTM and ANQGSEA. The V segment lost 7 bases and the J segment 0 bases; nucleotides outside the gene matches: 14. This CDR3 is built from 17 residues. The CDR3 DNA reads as TGCAGCGCCCGAGTTTGGCTAGCGGACGCGAACACCGGGGAGCTGTTTTTT. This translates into CSARVWLADANTGELFF.

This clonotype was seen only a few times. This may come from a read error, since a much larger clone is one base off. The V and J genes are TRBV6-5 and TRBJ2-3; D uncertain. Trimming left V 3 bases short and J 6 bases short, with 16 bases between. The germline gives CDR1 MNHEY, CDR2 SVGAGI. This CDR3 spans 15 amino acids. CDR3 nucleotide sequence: TGTGCCAGCAGTTATGGTGTGGAGCCGATTGATACGCAGTATTTT. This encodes CASSYGVEPIDTQYF.

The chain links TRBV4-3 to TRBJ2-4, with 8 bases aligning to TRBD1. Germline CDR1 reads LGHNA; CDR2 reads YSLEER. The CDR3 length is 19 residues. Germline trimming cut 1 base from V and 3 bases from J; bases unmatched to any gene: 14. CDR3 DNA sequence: TGCGCCAGCAGCCAAGTTCACCCCTATGGACAGGGTCTCAAAAACATTCAGTACTTC. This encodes CASSQVHPYGQGLKNIQYF.

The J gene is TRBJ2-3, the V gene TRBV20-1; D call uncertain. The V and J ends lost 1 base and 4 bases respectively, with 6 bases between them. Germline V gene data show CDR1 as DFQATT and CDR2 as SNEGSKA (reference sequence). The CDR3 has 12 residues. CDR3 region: CSARGFPDTQYF. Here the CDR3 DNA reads TGCAGTGCTAGAGGATTCCCAGATACGCAGTATTTT.

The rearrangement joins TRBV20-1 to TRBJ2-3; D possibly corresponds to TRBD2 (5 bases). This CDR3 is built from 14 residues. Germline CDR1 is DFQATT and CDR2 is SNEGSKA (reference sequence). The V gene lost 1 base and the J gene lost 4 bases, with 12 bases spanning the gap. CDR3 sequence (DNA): TGCAGTGCTAGAGTCGGTGGGAGAGCAGATACGCAGTATTTT. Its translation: CSARVGGRADTQYF.

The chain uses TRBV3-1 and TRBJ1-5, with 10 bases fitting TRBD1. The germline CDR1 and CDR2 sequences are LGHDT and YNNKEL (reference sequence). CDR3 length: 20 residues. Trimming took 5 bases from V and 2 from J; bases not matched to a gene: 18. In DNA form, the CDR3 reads TGTGCCAGCAGCAAAAGTCTGGGACAGGGGTCCGTGGCGGGCAATCAGCCCCAGCATTTT. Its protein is CASSKSLGQGSVAGNQPQHF.

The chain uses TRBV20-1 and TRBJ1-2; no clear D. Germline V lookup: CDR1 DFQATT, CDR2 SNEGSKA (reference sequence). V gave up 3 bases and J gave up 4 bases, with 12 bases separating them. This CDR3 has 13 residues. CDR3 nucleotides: TGCAGTGCTAGGACGGACCTGGGCTATGGCTACACCTTC. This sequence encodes CSARTDLGYGYTF.

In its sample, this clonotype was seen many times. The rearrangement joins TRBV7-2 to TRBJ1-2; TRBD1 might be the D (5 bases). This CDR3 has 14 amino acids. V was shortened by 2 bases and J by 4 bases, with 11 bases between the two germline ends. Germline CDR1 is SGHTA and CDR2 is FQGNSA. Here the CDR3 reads CASSLIGTIYGYTF. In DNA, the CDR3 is TGTGCCAGCAGCTTAATCGGGACTATCTATGGCTACACCTTC.

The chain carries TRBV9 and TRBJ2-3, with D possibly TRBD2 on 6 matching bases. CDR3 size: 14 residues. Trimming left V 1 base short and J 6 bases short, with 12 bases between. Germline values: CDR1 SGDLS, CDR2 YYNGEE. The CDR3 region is CASSVSGSRDTQYF. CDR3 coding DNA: TGTGCCAGCAGCGTATCCGGGAGTAGGGATACGCAGTATTTT.

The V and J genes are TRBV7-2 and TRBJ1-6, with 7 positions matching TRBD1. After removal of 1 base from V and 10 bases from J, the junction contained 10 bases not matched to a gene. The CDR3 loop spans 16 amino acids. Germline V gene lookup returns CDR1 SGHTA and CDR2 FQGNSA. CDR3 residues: CASSLDPDREYSPLHF. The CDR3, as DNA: TGTGCCAGCAGCTTAGATCCCGACAGGGAGTACTCACCCCTCCACTTT. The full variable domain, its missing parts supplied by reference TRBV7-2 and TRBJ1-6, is GAGVSQSPSNKVTEKGKDVELRCDPISGHTALYWYRQSLGQGLEFLIYFQGNSAPDKSGLPSDRFSAERTGGSVSTLTIQRTQQEDSAVYLCASSLDPDREYSPLHFGNGTRLTVT.

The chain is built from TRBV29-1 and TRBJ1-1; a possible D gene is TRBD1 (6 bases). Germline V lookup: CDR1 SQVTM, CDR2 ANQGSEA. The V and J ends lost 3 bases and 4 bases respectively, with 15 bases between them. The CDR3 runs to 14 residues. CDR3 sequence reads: CSVDGQLGTTEAFF. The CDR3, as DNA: TGCAGCGTTGACGGACAGCTTGGGACCACTGAAGCTTTCTTT.

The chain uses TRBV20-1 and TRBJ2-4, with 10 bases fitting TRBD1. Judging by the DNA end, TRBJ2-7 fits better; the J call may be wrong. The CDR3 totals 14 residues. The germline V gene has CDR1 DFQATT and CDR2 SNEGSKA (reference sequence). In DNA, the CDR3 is TGCAGTGCTGGGCGACAGGGGGCGGGTTCCGAGCAGTACTTC. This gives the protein CSAGRQGAGSEQYF.

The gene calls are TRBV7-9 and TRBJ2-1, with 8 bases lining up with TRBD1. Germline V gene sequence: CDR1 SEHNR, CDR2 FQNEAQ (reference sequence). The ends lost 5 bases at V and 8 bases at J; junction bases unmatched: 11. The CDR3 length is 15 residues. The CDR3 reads CASSKRQGPKDEQFF. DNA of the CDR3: TGTGCCAGCAGCAAACGACAGGGGCCTAAGGATGAGCAGTTCTTC.

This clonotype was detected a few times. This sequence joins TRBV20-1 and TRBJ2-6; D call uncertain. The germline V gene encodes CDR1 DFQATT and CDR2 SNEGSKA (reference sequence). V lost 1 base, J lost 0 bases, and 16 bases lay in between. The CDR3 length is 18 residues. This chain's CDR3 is CSARVLAGESSGANVLTF. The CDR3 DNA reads TGCAGTGCTAGAGTATTGGCAGGCGAGAGCTCTGGGGCCAACGTCCTGACTTTC.

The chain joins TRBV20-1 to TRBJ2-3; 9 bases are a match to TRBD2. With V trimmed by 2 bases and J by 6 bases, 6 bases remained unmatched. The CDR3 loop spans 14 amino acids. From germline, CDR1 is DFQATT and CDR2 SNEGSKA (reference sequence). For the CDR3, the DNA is TGCAGTGCTAGAAGGCCTAGCGGGGAGGATACGCAGTATTTT. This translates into CSARRPSGEDTQYF.

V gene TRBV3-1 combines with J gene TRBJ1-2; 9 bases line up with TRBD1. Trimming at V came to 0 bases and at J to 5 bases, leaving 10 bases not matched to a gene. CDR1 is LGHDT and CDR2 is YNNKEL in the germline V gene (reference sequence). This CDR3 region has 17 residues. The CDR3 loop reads CASSQEDGTGTGYGYTF. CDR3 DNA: TGTGCCAGCAGCCAAGAGGATGGGACCGGGACAGGGTATGGCTACACCTTC. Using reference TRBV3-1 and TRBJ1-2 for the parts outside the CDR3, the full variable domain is DTAVSQTPKYLVTQMGNDKSIKCEQNLGHDTMYWYKQDSKKFLKIMFSYNNKELIINETVPNRFSPKSPDKAHLNLHINSLELGDSAVYFCASSQEDGTGTGYGYTFGSGTRLTVV.

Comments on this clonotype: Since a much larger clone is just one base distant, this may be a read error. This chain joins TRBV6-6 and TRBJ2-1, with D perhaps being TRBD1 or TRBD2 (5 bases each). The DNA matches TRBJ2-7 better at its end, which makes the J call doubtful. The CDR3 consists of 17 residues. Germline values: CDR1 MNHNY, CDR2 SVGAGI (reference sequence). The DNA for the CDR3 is TGTGCCTGCAGTTACTCGAGGGGCATACCCTCCTACAATGAGCAGTACTTC. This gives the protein CACSYSRGIPSYNEQYF.

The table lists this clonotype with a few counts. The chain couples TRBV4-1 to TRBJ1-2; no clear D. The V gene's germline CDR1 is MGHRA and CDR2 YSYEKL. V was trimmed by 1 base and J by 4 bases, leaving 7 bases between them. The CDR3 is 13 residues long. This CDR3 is CASSQVEVYGYTF. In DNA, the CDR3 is TGCGCCAGCAGCCAAGTGGAGGTCTATGGCTACACCTTC.

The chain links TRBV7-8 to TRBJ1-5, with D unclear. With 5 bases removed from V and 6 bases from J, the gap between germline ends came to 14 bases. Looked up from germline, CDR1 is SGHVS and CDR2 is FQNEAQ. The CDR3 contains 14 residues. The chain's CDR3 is CASSPRSGGQPQHF. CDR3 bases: TGTGCCAGCAGCCCAAGGTCAGGTGGTCAGCCCCAGCATTTT.

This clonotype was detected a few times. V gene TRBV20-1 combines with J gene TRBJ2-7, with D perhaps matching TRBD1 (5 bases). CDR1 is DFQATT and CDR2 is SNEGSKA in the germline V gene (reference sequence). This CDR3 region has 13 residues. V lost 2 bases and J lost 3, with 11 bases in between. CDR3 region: CSARRQGSYEQYF. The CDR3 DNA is TGCAGTGCTAGACGCCAGGGAAGCTACGAGCAGTACTTC.

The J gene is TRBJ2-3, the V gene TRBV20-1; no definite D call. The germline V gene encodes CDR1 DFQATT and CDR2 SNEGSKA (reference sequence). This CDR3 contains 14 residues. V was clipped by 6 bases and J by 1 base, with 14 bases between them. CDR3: CSASVSLGTDTQYF. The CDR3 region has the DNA TGCAGTGCGTCGGTTAGTTTGGGCACAGATACGCAGTATTTT.

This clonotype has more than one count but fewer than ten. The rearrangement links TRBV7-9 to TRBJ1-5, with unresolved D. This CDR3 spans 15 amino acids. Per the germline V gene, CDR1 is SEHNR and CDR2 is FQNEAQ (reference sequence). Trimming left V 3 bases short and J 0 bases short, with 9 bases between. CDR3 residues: CASSFGQVSNQPQHF. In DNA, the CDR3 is TGTGCCAGCAGCTTTGGGCAGGTTAGCAATCAGCCCCAGCATTTT.

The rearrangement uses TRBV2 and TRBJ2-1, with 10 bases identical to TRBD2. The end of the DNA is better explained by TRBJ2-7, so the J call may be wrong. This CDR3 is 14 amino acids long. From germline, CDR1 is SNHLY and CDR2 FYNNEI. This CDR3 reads CASSEGTSGNEQYF. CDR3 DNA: TGTGCCAGCAGTGAAGGGACTAGCGGCAATGAGCAGTACTTC.